The rows below give T cell receptor beta chains drawn from one sample of a study of vaccination effects on CD4 cells after COVID-19. Some clones are missing from TCRdb's copy, which holds only in-frame ones; the method was immunoSEQ multiplex PCR. In the table there are tens of thousands of clones, around four fifths of which are singletons. Their antigens are not known. This sample comprised CD4+ T cells from PBMCs cultured with HCoV-229E spike peptides, obtained after COVID-19 vaccination. The receptors stem from a human donor who received a COVID-19 vaccine. The CDR3 runs from the conserved cysteine through the conserved F or W. The D gene is left open where the match is weak. Size values are once, few and many counts, or a class for expanded clones, and some rows have none.

d_gene: TRBD1; j_gene: TRBJ1-1; v_gene: TRBV6-6; abundance: .; CDR3nt: TGTGCCAGCAGGTCCGGGACAGGGCGGACTGAAGCTTTCTTT; CDR3aa: CASRSGTGRTEAFF
d_gene: .; j_gene: TRBJ1-4; v_gene: TRBV12-5; abundance: few; CDR3nt: TGTGCTAGTGGTTTGGTACTCGGGGAAGCTAATGAAAAACTGTTTTTT; CDR3aa: CASGLVLGEANEKLFF
d_gene: TRBD2; j_gene: TRBJ2-5; v_gene: TRBV5-1; abundance: .; CDR3nt: TGCGCCAGCAGCTCCCGAGGGGGAATAGCGGGGATACAAGAGACCCAGTACTTC; CDR3aa: CASSSRGGIAGIQETQYF
d_gene: .; j_gene: TRBJ2-5; v_gene: TRBV15; abundance: .; CDR3nt: TGTGCCACCAGCCCCCCATTGGAACAGGGTGGGGGAGAGACCCAGTACTTC; CDR3aa: CATSPPLEQGGGETQYF
d_gene: .; j_gene: TRBJ1-2; v_gene: TRBV7-3; abundance: .; CDR3nt: TGTGCCAGCAGTTGGGATGGGGGAGGGCTCGGCTACACCTTC; CDR3aa: CASSWDGGGLGYTF
d_gene: TRBD1; j_gene: TRBJ1-2; v_gene: TRBV10-3; abundance: .; CDR3nt: TGTGCCACCCGGACAGGGGAATATGGCTACACCTTC; CDR3aa: CATRTGEYGYTF
d_gene: .; j_gene: TRBJ2-2; v_gene: TRBV6-5; abundance: .; CDR3nt: TGTGCCAGCAGTTTTCCAGGGGCAGTCACCGGGGAGCTGTTTTTT; CDR3aa: CASSFPGAVTGELFF
d_gene: TRBD1; j_gene: TRBJ1-2; v_gene: TRBV4-3; abundance: .; CDR3nt: TGCGCCAGCAGCCAAGACTTCGGGACAGGGTCTAACTATGGCTACACCTTC; CDR3aa: CASSQDFGTGSNYGYTF
d_gene: .; j_gene: TRBJ2-5; v_gene: TRBV30; abundance: .; CDR3nt: TGTGCCTGGAGTGTACGTGAGACCCAGTACTTC; CDR3aa: CAWSVRETQYF
d_gene: .; j_gene: TRBJ2-6; v_gene: TRBV7-3; abundance: .; CDR3nt: TGTGCCAGCAGCTTAATAAGGGCCGGTCCTGGTGGCAACGTCCTGACTTTC; CDR3aa: CASSLIRAGPGGNVLTF
d_gene: .; j_gene: TRBJ1-2; v_gene: TRBV15; abundance: .; CDR3nt: TGTGCCACCAGCAGAGATCCTGGGATTAACTATGGCTACACCTTC; CDR3aa: CATSRDPGINYGYTF
d_gene: .; j_gene: TRBJ1-5; v_gene: TRBV11-2; abundance: .; CDR3nt: TGTGCCAGCAGCTTAGATCGGGGACGGAATCAGCCCCAGCATTTT; CDR3aa: CASSLDRGRNQPQHF
d_gene: .; j_gene: TRBJ1-2; v_gene: TRBV5-5; abundance: .; CDR3nt: TGTGCCAGCAGCCTCGGCAGGCCTGCTAACTATGGCTACACCTTC; CDR3aa: CASSLGRPANYGYTF
d_gene: .; j_gene: TRBJ2-2; v_gene: TRBV5-6; abundance: .; CDR3nt: TGTGCCAGCAGCCCCCCCGGGACACTTAGAGGGGAGCTGTTTTTT; CDR3aa: CASSPPGTLRGELFF
d_gene: .; j_gene: TRBJ1-5; v_gene: TRBV7-3; abundance: .; CDR3nt: TGTGCCAGCAGCTTCGACCGGGAACCCCAGCATTTT; CDR3aa: CASSFDREPQHF
d_gene: .; j_gene: TRBJ1-2; v_gene: TRBV5-6; abundance: .; CDR3nt: TGTGCCAGCAGCTTGGGTAGGGCGGGGAGAGTCGGTGGCTACACCTTC; CDR3aa: CASSLGRAGRVGGYTF
d_gene: .; j_gene: TRBJ1-5; v_gene: TRBV5-5; abundance: few; CDR3nt: TGTGCCAGCAGCTTCGTCGATCAGCCCCAGCATTTT; CDR3aa: CASSFVDQPQHF
d_gene: .; j_gene: TRBJ2-4; v_gene: TRBV28; abundance: .; CDR3nt: TGTGCCAGCAGTAGGGATCAGGGGTCCAAAAACATTCAGTACTTC; CDR3aa: CASSRDQGSKNIQYF
d_gene: TRBD1; j_gene: TRBJ1-6; v_gene: TRBV18; abundance: .; CDR3nt: TGTGCCAGCTCACCTATTGGACAGGGAAATAATTCACCCCTCCACTTT; CDR3aa: CASSPIGQGNNSPLHF
d_gene: .; j_gene: TRBJ1-1; v_gene: TRBV5-5; abundance: few; CDR3nt: TGTGCCAGCAGCTTGAGTCGGGGTTCCATGAACACTGAAGCTTTCTTT; CDR3aa: CASSLSRGSMNTEAFF
d_gene: .; j_gene: TRBJ1-2; v_gene: TRBV5-1; abundance: .; CDR3nt: TGCGCCAGCAGCTTGGCTGTGGGTGGCTATGGCTACACCTTC; CDR3aa: CASSLAVGGYGYTF
d_gene: TRBD2; j_gene: TRBJ2-5; v_gene: TRBV7-8; abundance: .; CDR3nt: TGTGCCAGCAGCTCGCCCCTAGCGGGGGCAGAGACCCAGTACTTC; CDR3aa: CASSSPLAGAETQYF
d_gene: .; j_gene: TRBJ1-2; v_gene: TRBV15; abundance: few; CDR3nt: TGTGCCACCAGGCCCGGGCGGGGTGACTATGGCTACACCTTC; CDR3aa: CATRPGRGDYGYTF
d_gene: .; j_gene: TRBJ1-3; v_gene: TRBV7-2; abundance: .; CDR3nt: TGTGCCAGCAAGATCAATTCTGGAAACACCATATATTTT; CDR3aa: CASKINSGNTIYF
d_gene: .; j_gene: TRBJ2-1; v_gene: TRBV5-4; abundance: .; CDR3nt: TGTGCCAGCAGCCCCCGGGACGGAGACAATGAGCAGTTCTTC; CDR3aa: CASSPRDGDNEQFF
d_gene: TRBD1; j_gene: TRBJ1-2; v_gene: TRBV6-1; abundance: .; CDR3nt: TGTGCCAGCAGTGAAGACAGGGGGCTAGGCTACACCTTC; CDR3aa: CASSEDRGLGYTF